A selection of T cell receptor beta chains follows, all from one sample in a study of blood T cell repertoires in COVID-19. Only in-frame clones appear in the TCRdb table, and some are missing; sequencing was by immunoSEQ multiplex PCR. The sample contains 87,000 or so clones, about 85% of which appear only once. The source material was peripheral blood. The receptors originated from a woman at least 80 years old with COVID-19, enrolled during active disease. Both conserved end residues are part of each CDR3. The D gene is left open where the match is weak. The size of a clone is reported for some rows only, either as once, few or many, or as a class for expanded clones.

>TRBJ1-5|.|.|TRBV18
CASSPGSGVPQHF
TGTGCCAGCTCACCAGGGTCCGGGGTGCCCCAGCATTTT
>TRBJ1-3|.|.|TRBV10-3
CAISVGGSGNTIYF
TGTGCCATCAGTGTGGGGGGCTCTGGAAACACCATATATTTT
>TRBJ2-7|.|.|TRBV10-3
CAISSGALEQYF
TGTGCCATCAGTTCGGGTGCCCTGGAGCAGTACTTC
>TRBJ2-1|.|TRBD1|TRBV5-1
CASGLTGLGYNEQFF
TGCGCCAGCGGATTGACAGGGTTGGGCTACAATGAGCAGTTCTTC
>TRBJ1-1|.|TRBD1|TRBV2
CASSGTGVFSEAFF
TGTGCCAGCAGTGGGACAGGGGTTTTCTCTGAAGCTTTCTTT
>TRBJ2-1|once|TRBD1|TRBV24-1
CATSDSRDRGDEQFF
TGTGCCACCAGTGACAGCCGGGACAGGGGAGACGAGCAGTTCTTC
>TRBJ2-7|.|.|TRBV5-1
CASSSTVGGVGYEQYF
TGCGCCAGCAGCTCCACAGTGGGGGGAGTGGGGTACGAGCAGTACTTC
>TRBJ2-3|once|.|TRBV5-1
CASSLGADYVTDTQYF
TGCGCCAGCAGCTTGGGAGCGGACTACGTCACAGATACGCAGTATTTT
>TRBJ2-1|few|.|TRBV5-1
CASSLTTITYNEQFF
TGCGCCAGCAGCTTGACTACTATCACATACAATGAGCAGTTCTTC
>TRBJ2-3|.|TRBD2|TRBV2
CASSRQTSGTDTQYF
TGTGCCAGCAGCAGACAGACTAGCGGCACAGATACGCAGTATTTT
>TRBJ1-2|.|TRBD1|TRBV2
CASSEGTGGKGYGYTF
TGTGCCAGCAGTGAAGGGACAGGGGGAAAAGGCTATGGCTACACCTTC
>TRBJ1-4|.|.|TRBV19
CASSGLWGGTDEKLFF
TGTGCCAGTAGTGGCCTCTGGGGAGGGACGGATGAAAAACTGTTTTTT
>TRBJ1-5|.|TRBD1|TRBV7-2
CASSLAGGQPQHF
TGTGCCAGCAGCTTGGCAGGGGGCCAGCCCCAGCATTTT
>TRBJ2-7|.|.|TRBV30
CAAQRVNSYEQYF
TGTGCCGCCCAGAGGGTTAACTCCTACGAGCAGTACTTC
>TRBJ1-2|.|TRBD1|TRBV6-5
CASSYSPGGSTYGYTF
TGTGCCAGCAGTTACTCTCCAGGGGGCTCGACCTATGGCTACACCTTC
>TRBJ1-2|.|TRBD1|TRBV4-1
CASSQDPGQLRGYTF
TGCGCCAGCAGCCAAGATCCGGGACAGTTGCGAGGCTACACCTTC
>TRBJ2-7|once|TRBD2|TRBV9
CASSPRTSGNYEQYF
TGTGCCAGCAGCCCACGGACTAGCGGGAACTACGAGCAGTACTTC
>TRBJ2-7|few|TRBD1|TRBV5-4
CASSSAGTGLYEQYF
TGTGCCAGCAGCTCCGCCGGGACAGGACTGTACGAGCAGTACTTC
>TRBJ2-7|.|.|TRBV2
CASRRDTYEQYF
TGTGCCAGCAGGAGGGACACCTACGAGCAGTACTTC
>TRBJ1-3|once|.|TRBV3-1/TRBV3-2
CASSPVSSGNTIYF
TGTGCCAGCAGCCCCGTTAGCTCTGGAAACACCATATATTTT
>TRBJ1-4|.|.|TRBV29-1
CSVAGPGEKLFF
TGCAGCGTTGCAGGGCCGGGTGAAAAACTGTTTTTT
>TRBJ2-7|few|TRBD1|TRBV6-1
CASSELGTDYEQYF
TGTGCCAGCAGTGAATTGGGGACAGACTACGAGCAGTACTTC
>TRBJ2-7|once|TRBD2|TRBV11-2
CASSRTSGGHEQYF
TGTGCCAGCAGCCGTACTAGCGGGGGGCACGAGCAGTACTTC
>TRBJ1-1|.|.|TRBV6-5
CASSYSRATEAFF
TGTGCCAGCAGTTACTCCAGGGCTACTGAAGCTTTCTTT
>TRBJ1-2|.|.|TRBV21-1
CASSLGTGSGYTF
TGTGCCAGCAGCCTGGGGACAGGCTCTGGCTACACCTTC
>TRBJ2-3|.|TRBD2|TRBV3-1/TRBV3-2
CASSRASGGPFSTDTQYF
TGTGCCAGCAGCCGGGCTAGCGGGGGCCCCTTTAGCACAGATACGCAGTATTTT
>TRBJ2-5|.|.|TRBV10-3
CAIGLASETQYF
TGTGCCATTGGGCTAGCCTCAGAGACCCAGTACTTC
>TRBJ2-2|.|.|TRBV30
CAWSLFGTGELFF
TGTGCCTGGAGTTTGTTCGGGACCGGGGAGCTGTTTTTT
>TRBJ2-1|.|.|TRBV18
CASSLRGLLSYNEQFF
TGTGCCAGCTCACTACGAGGACTACTCTCCTACAATGAGCAGTTCTTC
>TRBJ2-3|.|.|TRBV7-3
CASSRGPSGADTQYF
TGTGCCAGCAGCCGAGGACCGTCCGGGGCAGATACGCAGTATTTT
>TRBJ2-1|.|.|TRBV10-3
CASHSSYNEQFF
TGTGCTAGTCATAGCTCCTACAATGAGCAGTTCTTC
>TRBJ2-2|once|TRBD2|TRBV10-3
CAISEGLARKNTGELFF
TGTGCCATCAGTGAAGGACTAGCAAGGAAGAACACCGGGGAGCTGTTTTTT
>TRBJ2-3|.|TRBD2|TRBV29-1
CAGGTGGLKGGDTQYF
TGCGCGGGGGGGACGGGAGGGCTCAAGGGCGGAGATACGCAGTATTTT
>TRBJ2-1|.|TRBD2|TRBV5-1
CASSLVASGRNEQFF
TGCGCCAGCAGCTTGGTGGCTAGCGGGAGGAATGAGCAGTTCTTC
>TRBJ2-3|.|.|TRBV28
CASSFAVSMGQDTDTQYF
TGTGCCAGCAGTTTCGCAGTTTCCATGGGGCAGGACACAGATACGCAGTATTTT
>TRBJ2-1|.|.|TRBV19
CATGAYEQFF
TGTGCCACGGGAGCCTATGAGCAGTTCTTC
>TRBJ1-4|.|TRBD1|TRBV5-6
CASSLLGGQNEKLFF
TGTGCCAGCAGCTTACTAGGGGGCCAGAATGAAAAACTGTTTTTT
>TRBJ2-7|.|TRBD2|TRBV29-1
CSVMIGGGRRYF
TGCAGCGTTATGATCGGCGGGGGGAGGAGGTACTTC
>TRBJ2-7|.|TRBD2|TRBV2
CASRIAGAYEQYF
TGTGCCAGCAGGATAGCGGGGGCCTACGAGCAGTACTTC
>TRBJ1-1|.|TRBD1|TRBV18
CASSLKQGNRNTEAFF
TGTGCCAGCTCACTGAAACAGGGGAACCGGAACACTGAAGCTTTCTTT
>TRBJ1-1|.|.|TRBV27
CASSVTGMNTEAFF
TGTGCCAGCAGTGTGACAGGCATGAACACTGAAGCTTTCTTT
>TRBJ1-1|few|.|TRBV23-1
CASSPSPTDLNTEAFF
TGCGCCAGCAGCCCCTCCCCGACAGACTTGAACACTGAAGCTTTCTTT
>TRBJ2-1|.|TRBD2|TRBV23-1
CASSQYGGRVAGDLYNEQFF
TGCGCCAGCAGTCAATATGGGGGTCGGGTAGCGGGGGACCTCTACAATGAGCAGTTCTTC
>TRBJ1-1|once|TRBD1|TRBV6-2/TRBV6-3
CASSKVLLGQGATEAFF
TGTGCCAGCAGTAAAGTACTTCTGGGACAGGGCGCCACTGAAGCTTTCTTT
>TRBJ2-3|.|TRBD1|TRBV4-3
CASSQGTGADTQYF
TGCGCCAGCAGCCAAGGGACAGGGGCAGATACGCAGTATTTT
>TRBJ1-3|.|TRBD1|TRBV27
CASSLWAGTGSGNTIYF
TGTGCCAGCAGTTTATGGGCCGGGACAGGCTCTGGAAACACCATATATTTT
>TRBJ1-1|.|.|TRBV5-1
CASSPGAAGTEAFF
TGCGCCAGCAGCCCCGGGGCAGCGGGCACTGAAGCTTTCTTT
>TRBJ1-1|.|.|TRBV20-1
CSARENTEAFF
TGCAGTGCCAGGGAGAACACTGAAGCTTTCTTT
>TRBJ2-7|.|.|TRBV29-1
CSVGAGEPYEQYF
TGCAGCGTTGGGGCAGGGGAGCCCTACGAGCAGTACTTC
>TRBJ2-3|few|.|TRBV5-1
CASSFASLSTDTQYF
TGCGCCAGCAGCTTCGCTAGCCTTAGCACAGATACGCAGTATTTT
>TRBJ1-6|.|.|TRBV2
CASRRGSSYNSPLHF
TGTGCCAGCAGGAGGGGGAGCTCCTATAATTCACCCCTCCACTTT
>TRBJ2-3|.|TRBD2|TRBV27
CASSRPGLANRADTQYF
TGTGCCAGCAGCCGGCCGGGACTAGCGAATCGCGCAGATACGCAGTATTTT
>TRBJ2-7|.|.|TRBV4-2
CASSQDTPGAKYF
TGTGCCAGCAGCCAAGATACGCCAGGGGCGAAGTACTTC
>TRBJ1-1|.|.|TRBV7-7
CASSAAVNTEAFF
TGTGCTAGCAGCGCCGCAGTGAACACTGAAGCTTTCTTT